These 13 T cell receptor beta chains were all obtained from the same sample, sequenced in a study of cytomegalovirus exposure and HLA in healthy donors. In the PCR, 60 Vbeta and 13 Jbeta primers were used. Repertoires were generated with immunoSEQ multiplex PCR, while TCRdb's copy carries only in-frame clones and drops some. Of approximately 200,000 clones in the sample, around 80% were seen once. The sample comprised PBMCs. These receptors were obtained from a woman aged 25 to 45 in good health and CMV-seropositive.

The V gene is TRBV27, the J gene TRBJ1-1; possible D gene TRBD1, 6 bases. This CDR3 is built from 14 residues. The V end lost 7 bases, the J end lost 1 base, and 13 bases lay between the germline ends. Germline loops: CDR1 MNHEY, CDR2 SMNVEV (reference sequence). The CDR3 protein is CASTPGTTNTEAFF. CDR3 in DNA: TGTGCCAGCACGCCCGGGACAACGAACACTGAAGCTTTCTTT.

This clone was detected once. The chain combines TRBV5-5 with TRBJ2-7, with D possibly matching TRBD2 (5 bases). Germline CDR1 reads SGHKS; CDR2 reads YYEKEE (reference sequence). V was clipped by 4 bases and J by 3 bases, with 8 bases between them. This CDR3 is 12 amino acids long. The CDR3 reads CASSQDFYEQYF. CDR3 bases: TGTGCCAGCAGCCAGGACTTCTACGAGCAGTACTTC.

V and J are TRBV5-1 and TRBJ2-7, with 7 bases matching TRBD1. V lost 2 bases, J lost 6 bases, and 23 bases stayed unmatched. CDR1 SGHRS and CDR2 YFSETQ come from the germline V gene. The length of the CDR3 is 19 residues. The DNA of the CDR3 is TGCGCCAGCAGCTTAGGTCACACCGAGGGGGCTGCGTACTTGAGCGAGCAGTACTTC. Translation gives CASSLGHTEGAAYLSEQYF.

This chain links TRBV30 with TRBJ2-6; maybe TRBD1 (5 bases). From germline, CDR1 is GTSNPN and CDR2 SVGIG (reference sequence). The CDR3 contains 14 residues. For the CDR3, the DNA is TGTGCTGCTAACAGGCATTCTGGGGCCAACGTCCTGACTTTC. Translating gives CAANRHSGANVLTF.

Points on this clone: The junction and the germline gene differ at one end; a read error may be behind it. The chain recombines TRBV11-3 with TRBJ2-5; D perhaps matches TRBD1 (6 bases). Germline V lookup: CDR1 SGHNT, CDR2 YENEEA. The CDR3 length is 15 residues. CDR3 amino acids: CASNLRQEGQETQYF. For the CDR3, the DNA is TGTGCCAGCAACTTAAGACAGGAAGGCCAAGAGACCCAGTACTTC.

V gene TRBV7-9 combines with J gene TRBJ2-7; TRBD2 is a possible D gene (6 bases). CDR3 length: 13 residues. Germline V gene sequence: CDR1 SEHNR, CDR2 FQNEAQ (reference sequence). The V and J ends lost 5 bases and 3 bases respectively, with 11 bases between them. The DNA of the CDR3 is TGTGCCAGCAGCCGGACGGGAGACTACGAGCAGTACTTC. This gives the protein CASSRTGDYEQYF.

The chain employs TRBV6-5 and TRBJ1-5; 9 bases are shared with TRBD1. From germline, CDR1 is MNHEY and CDR2 SVGAGI. The V gene end was trimmed by 4 bases and the J gene end by 1 base; junction bases not matched to a gene: 2. There are 15 residues in the CDR3. This chain's CDR3 is CASSLGQGSNQPQHF. In DNA form, the CDR3 reads TGTGCCAGCAGTTTGGGACAGGGAAGCAATCAGCCCCAGCATTTT.

The V and J genes are TRBV11-3 and TRBJ2-7; D is ambiguous. The germline gives CDR1 SGHNT, CDR2 YENEEA. The CDR3 consists of 15 residues. Trimming removed 2 bases at V and 1 base at J, with 12 bases between. For the CDR3, the DNA is TGTGCCAGCAGCTTACCCGGGTACGGGTCCTACGAGCAGTACTTC. Its translation is CASSLPGYGSYEQYF.

This clone was picked up one time. J is TRBJ2-7 and V is TRBV2, with D perhaps TRBD2 (6 bases). The CDR3 spans 11 residues. Trimming shortened V by 9 bases and J by 6 bases, and 12 bases separated the two germline ends. CDR1 and CDR2 from the germline V gene are SNHLY and FYNNEI. This CDR3 reads CASREPGEQYF. The DNA for the CDR3 is TGTGCCAGTCGGGAGCCCGGCGAGCAGTACTTC.

This sequence joins TRBV7-2 and TRBJ1-3; D perhaps matches TRBD1 (6 bases). Germline V CDR1 and CDR2: SGHTA, FQGNSA. Trimming left V 5 bases short and J 0 bases short, with 20 bases between. The CDR3 extends over 18 amino acids. CDR3 protein: CASSRIEDSLRSGNTIYF. DNA of the CDR3: TGTGCCAGCAGCCGGATAGAGGACAGTCTCCGCTCTGGAAACACCATATATTTT. Full variable domain (remainder filled in from reference TRBV7-2 and TRBJ1-3): GAGVSQSPSNKVTEKGKDVELRCDPISGHTALYWYRQSLGQGLEFLIYFQGNSAPDKSGLPSDRFSAERTGGSVSTLTIQRTQQEDSAVYLCASSRIEDSLRSGNTIYFGEGSWLTVV.

This chain links TRBV11-3 with TRBJ2-1; a weak D match, TRBD2 (6 bases). V was trimmed by 0 bases and J by 5 bases, leaving 11 bases between them. Germline V lookup: CDR1 SGHNT, CDR2 YENEEA. The CDR3 sequence is 15 residues long. CDR3 sequence: CASSLDPAGNNEQFF. In nucleotides, the CDR3 is TGTGCCAGCAGCTTAGATCCAGCGGGCAACAATGAGCAGTTCTTC.

The V gene is TRBV27, the J gene TRBJ1-2; D uncertain. Trimming shortened V by 4 bases and J by 6 bases, and 9 bases separated the two germline ends. The CDR3 contains 12 residues. The V gene's germline CDR1 is MNHEY and CDR2 SMNVEV (reference sequence). The CDR3 spells CASSSRSDGYTF. The CDR3 region has the DNA TGTGCCAGCAGTTCACGCAGCGATGGCTACACCTTC.

In its sample, this clone was seen a few times. V gene TRBV6-5 combines with J gene TRBJ2-7; 11 nucleotides align to TRBD2. The CDR3 sequence is 15 residues long. CDR1 MNHEY and CDR2 SVGAGI come from the germline V gene. Germline trimming cut 6 bases from V and 1 base from J; bases unmatched to any gene: 5. The CDR3 DNA is TGTGCCAGCAGGCCCGGACTAGCGGGTTCCTACGAGCAGTACTTC. Its translation is CASRPGLAGSYEQYF.